This T cell receptor beta chain was obtained from a study of cytomegalovirus exposure and HLA in healthy donors. Study conclusions and caveats: A later analysis linked a missense variant in DCLRE1C to the trimming of TCR beta V and J genes.

Use of 60 Vbeta and 13 Jbeta primers characterized the PCR. Data came from immunoSEQ multiplex PCR; TCRdb stores just in-frame clones and leaves some out. Here the sample spans 150,000 or so clones, roughly 80% being singletons. Of note for this clone: As yet, its antigen is unknown.

The CDR3 totals 16 residues. In germline, CDR1 is LGHNT, CDR2 FRNRAP. The V gene lost 3 bases and the J gene lost 1 base, with 13 bases spanning the gap. J is TRBJ2-1 and V is TRBV12-5, with D possibly matching TRBD1 (6 bases). Material: PBMCs. The sequence was obtained from a man aged 35-49 years in good health and CMV-seropositive. This CDR3 reads CASGLAVTGSYNEQFF. The CDR3 DNA is TGTGCTAGTGGTTTAGCGGTGACAGGTTCCTACAATGAGCAGTTCTTC.